This T cell receptor (beta chain) originates from a study of OX40 agonist ivuxolimab in advanced cancers. Across the whole study: The patients got ivuxolimab, which is an agonistic anti-OX40 (CD134) antibody. General study points: Antigen specificity of clonally expanded peripheral T cells was not established.

Remarks on this clone: What it recognizes is unknown.

Produced via immunoSEQ multiplex PCR; TCRdb's table is partial and in-frame only. The sample consists of some 86,000 clones, roughly 89% of them appearing once. Source: CD4+ or CD8+ T cells sorted from blood, taken in a trial of the OX40 agonist ivuxolimab. This clonotype originated in an adult with an advanced solid tumor such as melanoma, head and neck, liver or kidney cancer.

The CDR3 DNA sequence: TGTGCTAGTGGTTTGGTACTGGGACAGGGGGTTACCTATGGCTACACCTTC. It is translated as CASGLVLGQGVTYGYTF. V gene TRBV12-5 combines with J gene TRBJ1-2; 11 nucleotides match TRBD1. Losses at the gene ends were 0 bases for V and 4 bases for J; bases not matched to a gene: 7. The CDR3 is 17 residues long. Looked up from germline, CDR1 is LGHNT and CDR2 is FRNRAP.